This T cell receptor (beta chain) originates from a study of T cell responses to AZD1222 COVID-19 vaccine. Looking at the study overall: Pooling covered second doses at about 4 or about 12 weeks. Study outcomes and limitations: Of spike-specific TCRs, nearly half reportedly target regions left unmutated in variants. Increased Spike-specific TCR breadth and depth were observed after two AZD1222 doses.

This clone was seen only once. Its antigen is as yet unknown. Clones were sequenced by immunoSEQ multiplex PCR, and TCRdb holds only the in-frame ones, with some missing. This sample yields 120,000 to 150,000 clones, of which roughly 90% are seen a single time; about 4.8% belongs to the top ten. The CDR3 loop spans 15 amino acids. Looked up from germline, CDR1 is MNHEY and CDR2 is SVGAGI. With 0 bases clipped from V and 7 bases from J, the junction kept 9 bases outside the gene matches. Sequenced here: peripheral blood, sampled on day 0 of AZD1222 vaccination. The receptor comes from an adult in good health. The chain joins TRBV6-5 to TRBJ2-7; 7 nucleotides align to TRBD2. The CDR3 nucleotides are TGTGCCAGCAGTTACTCCTCTGCGGGAGTGTATGAGCAGTACTTC. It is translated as CASSYSSAGVYEQYF.